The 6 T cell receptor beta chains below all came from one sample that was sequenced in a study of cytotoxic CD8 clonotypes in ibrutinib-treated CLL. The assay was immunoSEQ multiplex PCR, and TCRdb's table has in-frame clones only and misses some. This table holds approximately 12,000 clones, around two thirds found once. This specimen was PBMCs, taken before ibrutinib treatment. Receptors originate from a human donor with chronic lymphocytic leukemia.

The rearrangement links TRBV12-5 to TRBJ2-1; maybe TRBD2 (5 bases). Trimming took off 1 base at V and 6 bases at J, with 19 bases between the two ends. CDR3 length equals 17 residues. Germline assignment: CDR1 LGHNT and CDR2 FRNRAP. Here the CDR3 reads CASGLAADGGSFNEQFF. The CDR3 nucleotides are TGTGCTAGTGGTTTGGCAGCAGATGGAGGCTCATTCAATGAGCAGTTCTTC.

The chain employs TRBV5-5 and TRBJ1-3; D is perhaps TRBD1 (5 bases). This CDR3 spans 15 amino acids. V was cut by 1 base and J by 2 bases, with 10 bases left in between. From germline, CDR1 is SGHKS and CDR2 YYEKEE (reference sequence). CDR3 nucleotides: TGTGCCAGCAGCTTGTTTGGGGCGCCTGGAAACACCATATATTTT. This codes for CASSLFGAPGNTIYF.

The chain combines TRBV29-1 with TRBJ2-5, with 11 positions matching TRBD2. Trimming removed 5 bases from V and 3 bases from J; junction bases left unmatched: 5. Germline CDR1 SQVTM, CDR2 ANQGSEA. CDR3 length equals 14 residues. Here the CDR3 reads CSVSLAGGKETQYF. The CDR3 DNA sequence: TGCAGCGTTTCCCTAGCGGGGGGAAAAGAGACCCAGTACTTC. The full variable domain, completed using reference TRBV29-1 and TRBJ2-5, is SAVISQKPSRDICQRGTSLTIQCQVDSQVTMMFWYRQQPGQSLTLIATANQGSEATYESGFVIDKFPISRPNLTFSTLTVSNMSPEDSSIYLCSVSLAGGKETQYFGPGTRLLVL.

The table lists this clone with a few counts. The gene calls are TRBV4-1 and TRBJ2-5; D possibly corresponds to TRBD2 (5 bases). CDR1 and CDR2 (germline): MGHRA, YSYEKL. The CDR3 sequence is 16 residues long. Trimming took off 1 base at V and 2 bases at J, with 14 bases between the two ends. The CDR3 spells CASSQGWAGLQETQYF. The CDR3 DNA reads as TGCGCCAGCAGCCAAGGGTGGGCGGGCCTTCAAGAGACCCAGTACTTC.

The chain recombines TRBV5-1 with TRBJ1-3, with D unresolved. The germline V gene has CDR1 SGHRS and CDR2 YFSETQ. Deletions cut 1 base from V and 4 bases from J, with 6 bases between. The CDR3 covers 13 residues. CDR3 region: CASSLFLGNTIYF. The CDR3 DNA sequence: TGCGCCAGCAGCTTGTTCCTAGGAAACACCATATATTTT. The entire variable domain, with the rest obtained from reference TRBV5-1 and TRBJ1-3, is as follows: KAGVTQTPRYLIKTRGQQVTLSCSPISGHRSVSWYQQTPGQGLQFLFEYFSETQRNKGNFPGRFSGRQFSNSRSEMNVSTLELGDSALYLCASSLFLGNTIYFGEGSWLTVV.

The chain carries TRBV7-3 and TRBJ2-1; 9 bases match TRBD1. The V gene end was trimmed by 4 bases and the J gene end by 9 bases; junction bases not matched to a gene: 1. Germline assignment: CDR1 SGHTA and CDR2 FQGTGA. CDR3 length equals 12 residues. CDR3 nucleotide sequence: TGTGCCAGCAGCTCGGACAGGGGTGAGCAGTTCTTC. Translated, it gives CASSSDRGEQFF.